A single sample gave rise to the 20 T cell receptor beta chains below, sequenced in a study of OX40 agonist ivuxolimab in advanced cancers. Libraries were built with the immunoSEQ multiplex PCR assay. TCRdb provides this immuneACCESS table in a form limited to in-frame rearrangements. Some clones are lacking; in checked studies, under half of them reflect an unresolved V gene, and why the rest are absent is not known. This sample has approximately 49,000 clones in its table, and about four fifths of those were observed once. Roughly 1.1% of the sample belongs to the ten largest clones. Sequenced here: CD4+ or CD8+ T cells sorted from blood, sampled in a trial of the OX40 agonist ivuxolimab. These TCRs come from an adult with an advanced solid tumor such as melanoma, head and neck, liver or kidney cancer.

This rearrangement joins TRBV19 to TRBJ2-7, with D possibly being TRBD2 (6 bases). Germline-derived CDR1 and CDR2 are LNHDA and SQIVND (reference sequence). The V end lost 5 bases, the J end lost 1 base, and 9 bases lay between the germline ends. This CDR3 comprises 13 residues. The CDR3 region has the DNA TGTGCCAGTAGTTTGACTAGTTCCTACGAGCAGTACTTC. The encoded protein is CASSLTSSYEQYF.

This clone was detected a few times. The chain carries TRBV10-3 and TRBJ1-6; 8 nucleotides agree with TRBD1. The CDR3 covers 14 residues. Losses at the gene ends were 6 bases for V and 9 bases for J; bases not matched to a gene: 7. Germline CDR1 is ENHRY and CDR2 is SYGVKD. The CDR3 loop reads CAISGTGSVSPLHF. The CDR3, as DNA: TGTGCCATCAGCGGGACAGGTTCGGTTTCACCCCTCCACTTT.

V usage is TRBV7-3 and J usage is TRBJ2-7, with D possibly matching TRBD1 (6 bases). Germline CDR1 is SGHTA and CDR2 is FQGTGA. This CDR3 contains 16 residues. Trimming left V 6 bases short and J 0 bases short, with 18 bases between. CDR3 bases: TGTGCCAGCAGACTTGCCGGGACACAGAGCTCCTACGAGCAGTACTTC. Residues: CASRLAGTQSSYEQYF.

The CDR3 reads CASSRRLPTDTQYF. The CDR3 nucleotides are TGTGCCAGCAGTCGGCGGCTGCCCACAGATACGCAGTATTTT. V usage is TRBV2 and J usage is TRBJ2-3, with no clear D. The CDR3 has 14 residues. Between the trimmed V and J ends, which lost 5 bases and 2 bases, there was a span of 11 bases. The germline V gene has CDR1 SNHLY and CDR2 FYNNEI.

V is TRBV29-1 and J is TRBJ2-7; 7 nucleotides agree with TRBD1. The V segment lost 2 bases and the J segment 1 base; nucleotides outside the gene matches: 2. This CDR3 has 13 amino acids. Germline loops: CDR1 SQVTM, CDR2 ANQGSEA. CDR3 protein: CSVETGVSYEQYF. CDR3 coding DNA: TGCAGCGTTGAAACAGGGGTGTCCTACGAGCAGTACTTC.

The rearrangement joins TRBV29-1 to TRBJ2-1, with D possibly TRBD1 on 6 matching bases. The CDR3 length is 15 residues. Germline V gene data show CDR1 as SQVTM and CDR2 as ANQGSEA. V shed 4 bases and J shed 8 bases, with 21 bases lying between them. The CDR3: CSVVLLGAVRDEQFF. CDR3 coding DNA: TGCAGCGTTGTATTATTGGGGGCCGTGAGGGATGAGCAGTTCTTC.

The rearrangement links TRBV7-9 to TRBJ2-1; D tentatively reads TRBD1 or TRBD2 (6 bases each). This CDR3 has 14 residues. V was cut by 8 bases and J by 5 bases, with 16 bases left in between. Germline V CDR1 and CDR2: SEHNR, FQNEAQ (reference sequence). DNA for the CDR3: TGTGCCAGCGGACCGGGGGCGTCCAACAATGAGCAGTTCTTC. Residues: CASGPGASNNEQFF.

This clone was detected only once. V is TRBV18 and J is TRBJ2-3; TRBD1 might be the D (6 bases). Germline V lookup: CDR1 KGHSH, CDR2 LQKENI. The CDR3 is 15 residues long. V lost 1 base, J lost 2 bases, and 10 bases lay in between. The CDR3 nucleotides are TGTGCCAGCTCACCACGAGGACAGCCCACAGATACGCAGTATTTT. This codes for CASSPRGQPTDTQYF.

The CDR3 protein is CASSGGTGQETQYF. CDR3 coding DNA: TGTGCCAGCAGTGGCGGGACAGGCCAAGAGACCCAGTACTTC. The chain recombines TRBV27 with TRBJ2-5; 8 bases map to TRBD1. This CDR3 is 14 amino acids long. Germline V gives CDR1 MNHEY, CDR2 SMNVEV (reference sequence). With 5 bases clipped from V and 1 base from J, the junction kept 3 bases outside the gene matches.

The chain combines TRBV7-9 with TRBJ2-1; TRBD2 agrees at 7 bases. Germline V gene data show CDR1 as SEHNR and CDR2 as FQNEAQ (reference sequence). J gave up 7 bases and V 5 bases, and 14 bases lay outside the gene matches. This CDR3 is built from 16 residues. The CDR3 reads CASSPLRGRAVNEQFF. CDR3 in DNA: TGTGCCAGCAGCCCTTTAAGAGGGAGGGCCGTAAATGAGCAGTTCTTC.

The genes are TRBV2 and TRBJ2-1; D remains unclear. The CDR3 contains 17 residues. The germline V gene has CDR1 SNHLY and CDR2 FYNNEI. V shed 6 bases and J shed 4 bases, with 22 bases lying between them. The CDR3 DNA reads as TGTGCCAGCAGCGGAGTGGCGCCCAACTCCTTGTACAATGAGCAGTTCTTC. Amino acid sequence: CASSGVAPNSLYNEQFF.

The chain has TRBV18 and TRBJ1-5; D ambiguous. Trimming removed 2 bases at V and 6 bases at J, with 8 bases between. The CDR3 covers 13 residues. Germline V gene data show CDR1 as KGHSH and CDR2 as LQKENI. This chain's CDR3 is CASSPGSTQPQHF. The CDR3 DNA is TGTGCCAGCTCACCAGGGTCCACTCAGCCCCAGCATTTT.

The chain joins TRBV2 to TRBJ1-5; D is uncertain. There are 15 residues in the CDR3. V was trimmed by 8 bases and J by 3 bases, leaving 17 bases between them. Germline CDR1 and CDR2: SNHLY and FYNNEI. DNA for the CDR3: TGTGCCAGCGAAGGTACGGGAACAGACAATCAGCCCCAGCATTTT. This sequence encodes CASEGTGTDNQPQHF.

The rearrangement links TRBV5-4 to TRBJ1-6; maybe TRBD1 (5 bases). The CDR3 consists of 15 residues. V shed 5 bases and J shed 4 bases, with 13 bases lying between them. Per germline, CDR1 SGHNT and CDR2 YYREEE (reference sequence). The CDR3 loop reads CASRVDSQYNSPLHF. In nucleotides, the CDR3 is TGTGCCAGCAGGGTTGACAGTCAATATAATTCACCCCTCCACTTT.

The chain is built from TRBV5-1 and TRBJ2-7, with TRBD1 matching 8 bases. The CDR3 is made up of 16 amino acids. Germline CDR1 reads SGHRS; CDR2 reads YFSETQ. V was pared by 2 bases and J by 3 bases, with 10 bases of the junction left unmatched. The CDR3 protein is CASSLRATGEFYEQYF. For the CDR3, the DNA is TGCGCCAGCAGCTTACGTGCGACAGGGGAATTCTACGAGCAGTACTTC. Supplemented by reference TRBV5-1 and TRBJ2-7, the full variable domain reads KAGVTQTPRYLIKTRGQQVTLSCSPISGHRSVSWYQQTPGQGLQFLFEYFSETQRNKGNFPGRFSGRQFSNSRSEMNVSTLELGDSALYLCASSLRATGEFYEQYFGPGTRLTVT.

The J gene is TRBJ1-1, the V gene TRBV5-1; the D gene is possibly TRBD1 (5 bases). The germline V and J ends were trimmed by 4 bases and 5 bases, with 15 bases remaining between them. This CDR3 is 14 amino acids long. Germline CDR1 is SGHRS and CDR2 is YFSETQ. DNA for the CDR3: TGCGCCAGCAGCGAGCCGGGACGGGCGACTGAAGCTTTCTTT. Its translation is CASSEPGRATEAFF.

This clone showed up just once. The V gene is TRBV7-3, the J gene TRBJ2-7, with D possibly TRBD1 on 6 matching bases. The CDR3 spans 15 residues. V dropped 4 bases and J dropped 3 bases, with 16 bases sitting between them. Germline loops: CDR1 SGHTA, CDR2 FQGTGA. The CDR3 DNA is TGTGCCAGCAGCTCCGCTCCTACAGGGATCTACGAGCAGTACTTC. Residues: CASSSAPTGIYEQYF.

The chain links TRBV19 to TRBJ2-2, with D uncertain. Looked up from germline, CDR1 is LNHDA and CDR2 is SQIVND (reference sequence). V dropped 5 bases and J dropped 7 bases, with 14 bases sitting between them. This CDR3 spans 14 amino acids. DNA of the CDR3: TGTGCCAGTAGTGTTAGAGTCTTTGGCGGGGAGCTGTTTTTT. As protein: CASSVRVFGGELFF.

This chain connects TRBV7-2 to TRBJ2-6; D unresolved. The germline gives CDR1 SGHTA, CDR2 FQGNSA. V was cut by 3 bases and J by 0 bases, with 6 bases left in between. This CDR3 is 15 amino acids long. CDR3 region: CASSFQFSGANVLTF. CDR3 bases: TGTGCCAGCAGCTTCCAATTCTCTGGGGCCAACGTCCTGACTTTC.

J is TRBJ2-1 and V is TRBV27, with TRBD1 matching over 9 bases. Trimming removed 6 bases from V and 10 bases from J; junction bases left unmatched: 13. The CDR3 spans 15 residues. Germline V CDR1 and CDR2: MNHEY, SMNVEV (reference sequence). This CDR3 reads CASSSTRPGQGEQFF. Here the CDR3 DNA reads TGTGCCAGCAGCTCCACCCGCCCCGGACAGGGGGAGCAGTTCTTC.